The source of this T cell receptor beta chain is a study of blood T cell repertoires in COVID-19. Overall study: Samples taken during acute and convalescent COVID-19 were collected in the United States, Italy and Spain. PBMCs, B-cell-depleted T cells, or T cells were the source of the cDNA or gDNA that made up the material.

Original methodology: Nucleated cell number was recorded as an estimate derived from reference gene primer amplification. Assay: immunoSEQ multiplex PCR; the TCRdb copy retains only in-frame clones and omits some. Clone size and the V and J calls come from that table; the DNA yielded D and trimming. Of approximately 130,000 clones listed, around 83% are singletons. The germline V gene has CDR1 SNHLY and CDR2 FYNNEI. This CDR3 is built from 14 residues. Trimming cost V 6 bases and J 0 bases, with 6 bases left between them. There are a few counts of this clone. The sample was peripheral blood. This clonotype originated in a human donor in a cohort sampled during active COVID-19. This chain uses TRBV2 with TRBJ2-6; D might be TRBD1 (5 bases). The CDR3 reads CASRDNSGANVLTF. The CDR3 DNA is TGTGCCAGCAGGGACAACTCTGGGGCCAACGTCCTGACTTTC.